This TCR beta chain was documented in a study of cytomegalovirus exposure and HLA in healthy donors. PCR was performed using 60 Vbeta and 13 Jbeta primers. Libraries were prepared by immunoSEQ multiplex PCR; TCRdb keeps only in-frame clonotypes and omits some of them. The sample has some 110,000 clones, 82% seen once. V lost 5 bases and J lost 3; bases outside the gene matches: 11. The CDR3 consists of 18 residues. The germline gives CDR1 SNHLY, CDR2 FYNNEI. Details on this clone: Its target is unknown.

Study-wide findings and caveats: Most subjects' HLA-A and HLA-B alleles were reportedly predicted from TCR beta sequences.

The chain is built from TRBV2 and TRBJ2-7, with TRBD2 matching 15 bases. The TCR originated in a man aged 45-60 years in good health and CMV-seronegative. The sequencing sample was made of PBMCs. CDR3 bases: TGTGCCAGCAGTAAATCCGGGACTAGCGGGGGGCCGATCTACGAGCAGTACGTC. Its translation: CASSKSGTSGGPIYEQYV.